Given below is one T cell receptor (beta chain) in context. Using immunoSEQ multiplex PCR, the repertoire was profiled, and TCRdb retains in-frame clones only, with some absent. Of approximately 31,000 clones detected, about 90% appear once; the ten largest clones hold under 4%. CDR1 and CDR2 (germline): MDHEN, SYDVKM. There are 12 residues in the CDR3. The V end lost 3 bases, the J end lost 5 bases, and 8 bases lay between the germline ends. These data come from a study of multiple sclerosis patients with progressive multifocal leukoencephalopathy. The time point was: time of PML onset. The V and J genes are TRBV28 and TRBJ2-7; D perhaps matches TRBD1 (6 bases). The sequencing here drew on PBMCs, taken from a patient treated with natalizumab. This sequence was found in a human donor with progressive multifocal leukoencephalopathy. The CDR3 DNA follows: TGTGCCAGCAGTTTTGGGGACAACGAGCAGTACTTC. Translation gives CASSFGDNEQYF.